This T cell receptor (beta chain) is from a study of PD-L1 blockade in urothelial cancer (dated by TCRdb to between 2016 and 2019). Background for the entire study: Therapy was started in 2014 for all patients, and atezolizumab 1,200 mg was administered intravenously every 3 weeks. The study, an exploratory multi-omic analysis, examined somatic, immune and clinical correlates of response to PD-L1 blockade with atezolizumab in urothelial cancer. Blood samples gave a median of about 150,000 T cells and 80,000 or so unique TCRs, with a median clonality of 0.080. In the same patients, pretreatment tumors underwent whole exome sequencing and RNA sequencing in addition to TCR sequencing. TCR sequencing covered pretreatment tumor samples and matched, serially collected peripheral blood taken before and after atezolizumab treatment. Durable clinical benefit meant progression-free survival longer than 6 months, and TCR features were also tested against progression-free and overall survival. An ECOG performance status of 0 or 1 was recorded for the patients, and 0 to 3 prior chemotherapy regimens had been received by the patients. About 90% of the 29 patients were identified as males with urothelial cancer of bladder origin, and a prior smoking history was reported by 18 of 29 patients. Durable clinical benefit was achieved by nine patients and was not achieved by 20 patients. Blood samples were analyzed at two time points: 3 weeks after treatment start (second dose) and 6 weeks after treatment start. Approximately 30 patients had pretreatment blood TCR-seq, some 25 had at least one posttreatment blood collection, and some 25 had tumor TCR-seq.

The cohort included 29 patients with locally advanced or metastatic urothelial carcinoma who were treated at Memorial Sloan Kettering on a trial protocol. Peripheral blood mononuclear cells were collected from each patient pretreatment and during treatment, giving between 1 and 8 total time points per patient. The Qiagen DNeasy Blood extraction kit was used to purify genomic DNA from total PBMCs and tumor samples. PBMCs were collected pretreatment and during treatment and were isolated and stored as previously described. The V end gives up 3 bases and the J end 2 bases, leaving 4 bases in the junction not matched to a gene. The germline V gene specifies SGHDT as CDR1 and YYEEEE as CDR2. The CDR3 holds 16 amino acids from the cysteine to the phenylalanine. Only the CDR3 portion is preserved as DNA: 48 bases, with reading frame beginning at the first base. Synthetic TCR analog templates were spiked into each PCR so that absolute template abundance could be estimated from read counts. TCRbeta CDR3 regions were amplified from genomic DNA with bias-controlled V and J gene primers using the immunoSEQ assay. Rearranged TCRbeta segments were sequenced at approximately 20X coverage. Per the original workflow: Clustering was used to correct sequencing errors, and CDR3s were annotated against IMGT to assign V, D and J genes. Downstream analyses used only productive TCRbeta rearrangements and left out out-of-frame or stop-codon sequences. Clonality was calculated as one minus the Shannon entropy normalized by the log of the number of unique productive sequences. Fisher's exact test with Benjamini-Hochberg correction, at a threshold of adjusted p below 0.01, was used to find clones that differed between time points or between blood and tumor. Held by TCRdb, this immuneACCESS table contains in-frame sequences only and omits some clones. Under half of the omission traces to an unresolved V gene where checked; the cause of the rest is unknown. V and J calls plus clone size are reproduced from that table; the DNA served to infer D and trimming. Present in this sample are under 35,000 clones, 85% to 90% of which were seen just once. The top ten clonotypes cover roughly 3.8% of the sample.

Study-level results and caveats: Among patients with durable benefit, tumor-associated TCR clones showed greater expansion in peripheral blood 3 weeks after treatment started (n ≈ 23, p = 0.022). Because the sample size was small (n ≈ 31) and many of the analyses were exploratory, the results are meant to be hypothesis-generating. Improved progression-free and overall survival was associated with having pretreatment peripheral blood TCR clonality below the median.

As for this clone: The target of this receptor is not known. Base qualities are not provided; no much larger clone lies one nucleotide away.

Rearrangement joined TRBV5-6 to TRBJ2-3; the central 12 bases match TRBD2. The specimen comprised PBMCs, sampled around atezolizumab (anti-PD-L1) treatment. The sequence was obtained from a middle-aged man with urothelial cancer. Read as DNA, the sequence is TGTGCCAGCAGCTCACTAGCGGGGGGAACCACAGATACGCAGTATTTT. The translation is CASSSLAGGTTDTQYF.